A single TCR beta chain is shown here with its context. Its antigen is undetermined. Treatment indicated: oral pan-JAK inhibitor, 5-10 mg twice daily. Researchers took lesional scalp punch biopsies and peripheral blood from people who were alopecia areata patients. The sequencing template was cDNA reverse transcribed from extracted RNA. The data were produced by immunoSEQ multiplex PCR, yet TCRdb's version contains in-frame clones alone and is incomplete. The table has under 350,000 clones, 55% to 70% seen once; the top ten hold more than 1.5%. Trimming took 2 bases from V and 4 from J, leaving 16 bases between them. Germline CDR1 LNHNV, CDR2 YYDKDF (reference sequence). The CDR3 contains 16 residues. This entry belongs to a study of CD8+ T cells in alopecia areata. General study points: Greater clonality was observed in lesional scalp samples, especially alopecia totalis/universalis, versus normal scalp.

The chain carries TRBV15 and TRBJ2-3; no reliable D call. The clonotype originates from a human donor with alopecia areata. The input for sequencing was CD4+ T cells sorted from blood, taken at week 24, from a patient treated with tofacitinib. CDR3 protein: CATSRSSQAGADTQYF. The CDR3 coding sequence is TGTGCCACCAGCAGATCATCACAAGCAGGCGCAGATACGCAGTATTTT.